This TCR beta chain originates from a study of blood T cell repertoires in COVID-19. Sequenced by immunoSEQ multiplex PCR; TCRdb stores in-frame clones only, minus some. The table has roughly 230,000 clones, about 85% seen once. This CDR3 has 13 residues. The V end lost 4 bases, the J end lost 4 bases, and 10 bases lay between the germline ends. CDR1 and CDR2 from the germline V gene are MDHEN and SYDVKM. The rearrangement joins TRBV28 to TRBJ1-2; D is ambiguous. This TCR was recovered from a man aged 40-49 years with acute or convalescent COVID-19. The material sequenced was peripheral blood. This chain's CDR3 is CASSSPRGYGYTF. The CDR3 nucleotides are TGTGCCAGCAGTTCTCCCCGGGGCTATGGCTACACCTTC.